The following is a T cell receptor beta chain sequence with its context. The antigen it recognizes is unknown. Nothing much larger sits one base from this clone, and base qualities are not available. The immunoSEQ Assay, a bias-controlled multiplex PCR, was used to amplify TCRbeta CDR3 regions from genomic DNA. Concerning the study's data processing: The number of nucleated cells in each sample was estimated from the amplification of reference gene primers within the assay. To quantify the absolute abundance of each unique TCRbeta CDR3 rearrangement, sequence reads were collapsed and filtered. For each sample, productive Simpson clonality was calculated by taking the square root of Simpson's diversity index across productive rearrangements. As stored in TCRdb, this immuneACCESS dataset retains in-frame rearrangements with V and J assigned. A fraction of the clones does not appear; measured against another copy, unresolved V genes explain less than half of the discrepancy, and the remainder lacks a known reason. D and trimming were read from the DNA, whereas the V and J calls and clone size are those reported in that table. Here the sample has some 250,000 clones; 70% to 85% occur a single time. The ten most abundant clones make up 3% to 3.5% of the sample.

These data come from a study of blood T cell repertoires in COVID-19 (dated by TCRdb to 2019 to 2021). Broadly, across the study: Collaborator samples came from the United States, Italy and Spain and covered acute and convalescent phases of COVID-19. The repertoires were released in a freely available public database intended as a resource for research on the immune response to SARS-CoV-2. A de-identified subject ID, COVID-19 status, age in years and sex were almost always included in the sample metadata. Subjects who had been exposed to COVID-19, were actively infected with it, or had recovered from it provided the deeply sampled blood TCRbeta repertoires that made up the dataset. Where available, HLA class I and class II types were taken from metadata supplied by the sample provider and were not determined by assay-based typing. The samples were drawn from the first 160 participants of the ongoing ImmuneRACE study and from 1,254 subjects provided by 6 global collaborators. The material from the prospective study consisted of cDNA or gDNA derived from T cells, B-cell-depleted T cells, or PBMCs.

According to the germline V gene, CDR1 reads MNHEY and CDR2 reads SVGAGI. The CDR3 goes from the cysteine to the phenylalanine over 12 residues. Only the CDR3 DNA stays, 36 bases, in frame from base 1. After removal of 5 bases from V and 11 bases from J, the junction retains 6 bases not matched to a gene. General findings and caveats noted by the study authors: The amount of clinical and demographic metadata varied by source and participant and was provided uncurated.

The collaborating institutions used their own protocols to collect whole blood in K2EDTA tubes. Collaborator samples were shipped for TCRbeta analysis as frozen whole blood, isolated PBMCs, or DNA extracted from either sample type. The chain links TRBV6-5 with TRBJ1-2, and TRBD1 aligns with 9 junction nucleotides. This receptor was obtained from a woman of 80 years or more with acute or convalescent COVID-19. Material for sequencing was peripheral blood. The CDR3 reads CASSTQGAGYTF. The bases read TGTGCCAGCAGTACACAGGGGGCAGGATACACCTTC.